A selection of T cell receptor beta chains follows, all from one sample in a study of T cell changes during pregnancy in multiple sclerosis. Method: immunoSEQ multiplex PCR; TCRdb's copy keeps in-frame clones and lacks some. Found here are some 68,000 clones, approximately 90% of them singletons; the top ten hold 1.4%. Sequencing was performed on peripheral blood, taken in the second trimester of pregnancy. The receptor set was obtained from a female donor with multiple sclerosis, enrolled in a pregnancy study. The CDR3 runs from the conserved cysteine through the conserved F or W. The D gene is left open where the match is weak. Size tells how often a clone was seen (once, few, many) or the class of an expanded clone, and some rows leave it out.

TGTGCCAGCAGCAGAGCGGTCGCGGGTGAAAAACTGTTTTTT | CASSRAVAGEKLFF | . | . | TRBJ1-4 | TRBV5-5
TGTGCCAGCTCACCACTACAGGGATTGGCAACTAATGAAAAACTGTTTTTT | CASSPLQGLATNEKLFF | . | . | TRBJ1-4 | TRBV18
TGCGCCAGCGCCGCGCGGGAGGGCGGGGAGACCCAGTACTTC | CASAAREGGETQYF | . | TRBD2 | TRBJ2-5 | TRBV5-1
TGTGCCAGCAGCTCGCAAAGGGGTGCTCAAGAGACCCAGTACTTC | CASSSQRGAQETQYF | . | . | TRBJ2-5 | TRBV13
TGCGCCAGCAGCCAAGATCGGGATTCACCCCTCCACTTT | CASSQDRDSPLHF | . | . | TRBJ1-6 | TRBV4-1
TGTGCCAGTAGTATAGGACAAACAGGGGTCAATGAGCAGTTCTTC | CASSIGQTGVNEQFF | . | TRBD1 | TRBJ2-1 | TRBV19
TGCGCCAGCAAACTAGCGGGGAACAATGAGCAGTTCTTC | CASKLAGNNEQFF | . | TRBD2 | TRBJ2-1 | TRBV10-2
TGTGCCAGCAGCTTAGCCCCGCAAACTAGCGGGGGGACCGGGGAGCTGTTTTTT | CASSLAPQTSGGTGELFF | . | TRBD2 | TRBJ2-2 | TRBV7-8
TGTGCCAGCGGACAGGTGGTCTCAACTAATGAAAAACTGTTTTTT | CASGQVVSTNEKLFF | . | TRBD1 | TRBJ1-4 | TRBV27
TGTGCCATCATGGCATTGAGGGGGCTCGGTACTGAAGCTTTCTTT | CAIMALRGLGTEAFF | . | TRBD1 | TRBJ1-1 | TRBV10-3
TGTGCCAGCAGTTTTAATTCCGGGACAGGGGTTGGTGGCTATGGCTACACCTTC | CASSFNSGTGVGGYGYTF | . | TRBD1 | TRBJ1-2 | TRBV27
TGTGCCTGGAGTGTCCACAGAAATCAGCCCCAGCATTTT | CAWSVHRNQPQHF | . | . | TRBJ1-5 | TRBV30
TGCGCCAGCAGCTTAGGTGAGGGGTTTGCGGGAGACCCCTACAATGAGCAGTTCTTC | CASSLGEGFAGDPYNEQFF | . | TRBD2 | TRBJ2-1 | TRBV5-1
TGCGCCAGCGCAACCGAGGGTACGGGACAGATGTATGGCTACACCTTC | CASATEGTGQMYGYTF | . | TRBD1 | TRBJ1-2 | TRBV4-1
TGTGCCAGCAGCGAAGGGGGCCTACCCTATGGCTACACCTTC | CASSEGGLPYGYTF | . | TRBD1 | TRBJ1-2 | TRBV27
TGTGCCAGCAGTTACGGCGGGGGCTCCTACAATGAGCAGTTCTTC | CASSYGGGSYNEQFF | once | TRBD2 | TRBJ2-1 | TRBV6-6
TGTGCCAGCAGTGTCACCGGAGGCGCGGAAGCTTTCTTT | CASSVTGGAEAFF | . | . | TRBJ1-1 | TRBV6-5
TGTGCCAGCAGCCTCGGGGGGCGCGGTGAAAAACTGTTTTTT | CASSLGGRGEKLFF | . | . | TRBJ1-4 | TRBV7-8
TGTGCCTGGAGTATAGGAGGAAATGAGCAGTTCTTC | CAWSIGGNEQFF | . | . | TRBJ2-1 | TRBV30
TGTGCCAGCAGCCAAACTAGGCCCTTTATTGATGAGCAGTTCTTC | CASSQTRPFIDEQFF | . | . | TRBJ2-1 | TRBV7-2
TGTGCCATCAGTCCCGCCGGCGGTAGCGGGCAGAGGGTACTGCAGTACTTC | CAISPAGGSGQRVLQYF | . | TRBD2 | TRBJ2-7 | TRBV10-3
TGCGCCAGCGGACTAGCGGGAGTAGAGACCCAGTACTTC | CASGLAGVETQYF | . | TRBD2 | TRBJ2-5 | TRBV10-2
TGTGCCAGTAATAGCGGCTACGAGCAGTACTTC | CASNSGYEQYF | . | . | TRBJ2-7 | TRBV19
TGCGCCAGCAGCGGCACGGGACAGGGAGAAACGGAAGCTTTCTTT | CASSGTGQGETEAFF | . | TRBD1 | TRBJ1-1 | TRBV5-1
TGTGCCAGCAGCGGGGACAGGGGCTACGAGCAGTACTTC | CASSGDRGYEQYF | . | TRBD1 | TRBJ2-7 | TRBV11-3
TGCAGCGTGGGGGCTGGACAGGGGCCCTACGAGCAGTACTTC | CSVGAGQGPYEQYF | . | TRBD1 | TRBJ2-7 | TRBV29-1
TGTGCCAGCAGGTCTAGCGGGAGGCCGGAGACCCAGTACTTC | CASRSSGRPETQYF | . | TRBD2 | TRBJ2-5 | TRBV6-5
TGCGCCAGCAGCAAATCCAGGGGTCGCACTGAAGCTTTCTTT | CASSKSRGRTEAFF | . | . | TRBJ1-1 | TRBV10-2
TGTGCCAGCAGCTCCTCGGGCGGGACCTACGAGCAGTACTTC | CASSSSGGTYEQYF | . | . | TRBJ2-7 | TRBV21-1